The following is a TCR beta chain sequence with its context. The clone's antigen remains unknown. No base-level quality is on record; no much larger clone is a single base apart. To sequence the TCRbeta CDR3 region, genomic DNA was isolated from the sorted cells. The immunoSEQ Assay was used to sequence the TCRbeta CDR3 regions. Held by TCRdb, this immuneACCESS table contains in-frame sequences only and omits some clones. Under half of the omission traces to an unresolved V gene where checked; the cause of the rest is unknown. Across this sample there are tens of thousands of clones, with around 86% seen only once. 1.5% to 2% of the sample rests with the top ten. Patients with a history of autoimmune disease or receiving systemic immunosuppression were excluded from the trial. Peripheral blood for TCR sequencing was drawn from every dose cohort at baseline, at cycle 4 day 1 and at cycle 7 day 1. The samples were taken from a phase I, first-in-human, multicenter, open-label dose-escalation trial of ivuxolimab. Adults with locally advanced or metastatic melanoma, renal cell, hepatocellular, or head and neck squamous cell carcinoma were enrolled in the trial. CD4+ and CD8+ T cells were sorted separately from peripheral blood before TCR sequencing.

This record belongs to a study of OX40 agonist ivuxolimab in advanced cancers. For the wider study: Ivuxolimab was a fully human IgG2 agonistic monoclonal antibody targeting the costimulatory receptor OX40 (CD134). Intravenous ivuxolimab was administered to patients every 2 weeks at six dose levels: 0.01, 0.1, 0.3, 1.5, 3 and 10 mg/kg. Of the approximately 53 patients in dose escalation, 19 had hepatocellular carcinoma, some 15 had melanoma, 9 had renal cell carcinoma and 9 had head and neck cancer. A male proportion of 82.7% and a mean age of approximately 55 years, ranging from roughly 23 to 85, were recorded for the dose-escalation cohort. Patients were allowed to have had prior anti-PD-1, anti-PD-L1 or anti-CTLA-4 therapy, and more than 30% of the dose-escalation patients had previously received checkpoint inhibitors. Partial responses occurred in three dose-escalation patients: two with cutaneous melanoma and one with hepatocellular carcinoma. Peripheral TCRbeta sequencing aimed to test whether ivuxolimab altered TCR sequence diversity and caused clonal T-cell expansion. The paper covers the monotherapy dose-escalation part of the phase I ivuxolimab trial, which included N = 52 patients.

Paper-wide results and their limitations: On average, CD8+ T cells showed more expanded clones than CD4+ T cells after ivuxolimab. Which antigens the clonally expanded peripheral T cells were specific for was not determined. Clonal expansion of both CD4+ and CD8+ blood T cells was observed from baseline to week 6 at doses 0.1 to 3.0 mg/kg. In partial responders in the 0.1-3.0 mg/kg groups, normalized peripheral clonal expansion was found to be among the lowest, especially among CD8+ T cells. Low levels of normalized T-cell clonal expansion were also shown by some nonresponding patients.

CDR1 SGHRS and CDR2 YFSETQ are derived from the germline V gene. Its CDR3 holds 15 amino acids, cysteine through phenylalanine. This entry keeps only the CDR3 DNA: 45 bases, framed from base 1. Trimmed from V: 0 bases; trimmed from J: 7 bases; junction bases lacking a gene match: 3. The sequence was collected from an adult with an advanced solid tumor such as melanoma, head and neck, liver or kidney cancer. The sample here was CD4+ or CD8+ T cells sorted from blood, taken in a trial of the OX40 agonist ivuxolimab. The chain is made from TRBV5-1 and TRBJ2-1; a stretch of 11 junction bases matches TRBD2. The DNA reads as follows: TGCGCCAGCAGCTTGGTAGCGGGAGGGCCTAATGAGCAGTTCTTC. Translated, this is CASSLVAGGPNEQFF.